Here is one T cell receptor beta chain with its context. The antigen is unknown. This specimen comes from a study of T cell responses to AZD1222 COVID-19 vaccine. Findings and caveats of the study: Only a handful of AZD1222 recipients tested seropositive at baseline. Researchers took repertoire samples only after the peak T cell response had come. Close to half of all spike-specific TCRs reportedly target regions of the variants that are unmutated. Donors, mostly white British, included more females; clonal diversity was possibly underestimated.

Produced via immunoSEQ multiplex PCR; TCRdb's table is partial and in-frame only. The sample lists under 200,000 clones, less than 95% occurring once. Germline CDR1 SQVTM, CDR2 ANQGSEA. V shed 3 bases and J shed 3 bases, with 8 bases lying between them. This CDR3 region has 12 residues. The source was peripheral blood, collected on day 0 of AZD1222 vaccination. The source of this sequence is an adult in good health. This chain connects TRBV29-1 to TRBJ1-2; D remains unclear. The CDR3 DNA reads as TGCAGCGTTGAGCTCCCTGACTATGGCTACACCTTC. This sequence encodes CSVELPDYGYTF.